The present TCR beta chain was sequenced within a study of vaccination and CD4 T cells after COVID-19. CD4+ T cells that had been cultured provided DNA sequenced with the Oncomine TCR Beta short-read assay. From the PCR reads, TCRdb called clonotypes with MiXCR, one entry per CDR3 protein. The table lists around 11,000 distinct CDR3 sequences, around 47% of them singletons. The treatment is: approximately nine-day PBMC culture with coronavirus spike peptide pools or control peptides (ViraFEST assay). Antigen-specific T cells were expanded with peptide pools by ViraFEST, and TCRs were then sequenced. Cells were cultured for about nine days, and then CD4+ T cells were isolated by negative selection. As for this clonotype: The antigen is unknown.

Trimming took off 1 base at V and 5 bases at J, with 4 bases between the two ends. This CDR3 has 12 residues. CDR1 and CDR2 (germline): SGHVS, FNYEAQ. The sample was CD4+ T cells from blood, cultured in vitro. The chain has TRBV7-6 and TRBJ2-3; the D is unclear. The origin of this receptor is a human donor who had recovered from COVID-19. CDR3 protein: CASSLVGDTQYF. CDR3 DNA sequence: TGTGCCAGCAGCTTAGTAGGAGATACGCAGTATTTT.